These 16 T cell receptor beta chains were sequenced from one sample in a study of blood T cells in healthy people across ages. A second roughly 6 to 11 cycle PCR used barcoded and J-beta primers. Via MiXCR, TCRdb re-called the 5' RACE reads, giving one row per CDR3 protein. The repertoire holds roughly 1.4 million distinct CDR3 sequences, around 59% seen once, with 6.5% to 8% in the top ten. Sequenced material: blood. These receptor sequences come from a man between 18 and 35 years old in good health.

The chain joins TRBV7-9 to TRBJ2-1, with 8 bases identical to TRBD1. This CDR3 has 15 amino acids. Trimming cost V 4 bases and J 7 bases; bases outside gene matches: 9. The V gene's germline CDR1 is SEHNR and CDR2 FQNEAQ (reference sequence). This chain's CDR3 is CASSWTGNRKNEQFF. CDR3 coding DNA: TGTGCCAGCAGCTGGACAGGGAACAGGAAGAATGAGCAGTTCTTC.

The chain employs TRBV29-1 and TRBJ2-1; TRBD2 agrees at 13 bases. Trimming removed 3 bases from V and 9 bases from J; junction bases left unmatched: 5. Germline loops: CDR1 SQVTM, CDR2 ANQGSEA. CDR3 length equals 14 residues. The CDR3: CSVEGTSGTGEQFF. DNA of the CDR3: TGCAGCGTTGAGGGGACTAGCGGGACTGGTGAGCAGTTCTTC.

V gene TRBV12-3 or TRBV12-4 combines with J gene TRBJ1-1; a weak D match, TRBD1 (5 bases). V dropped 3 bases and J dropped 4 bases, with 12 bases sitting between them. This CDR3 contains 14 residues. CDR3 protein: CASSLGGFATEAFF. The CDR3 DNA sequence: TGTGCCAGCAGTTTGGGGGGTTTCGCCACTGAAGCTTTCTTT.

V usage is TRBV4-1 and J usage is TRBJ2-1; TRBD2 matches 9 bases. The CDR3 contains 15 residues. The germline gives CDR1 MGHRA, CDR2 YSYEKL. The V and J ends lost 1 base and 6 bases, in that order; junction bases with no gene match: 4. CDR3 bases: TGCGCCAGCAGCCAAGGACTAGCGGTTGGCAATGAGCAGTTCTTC. Protein sequence: CASSQGLAVGNEQFF.

The chain links TRBV11-2 to TRBJ2-1; TRBD2 is a possible D gene (5 bases). This CDR3 is 15 amino acids long. Trimming left V 6 bases short and J 4 bases short, with 16 bases between. In germline, CDR1 is SGHAT, CDR2 FQNNGV. This chain's CDR3 is CASRARGPGYNEQFF. The CDR3 nucleotides read TGTGCCAGCAGGGCCCGGGGTCCGGGTTACAATGAGCAGTTCTTC.

The chain is built from TRBV7-2 and TRBJ2-3; D is possibly TRBD1 or TRBD2 (5 bases each). CDR3 length: 15 residues. CDR1 SGHTA and CDR2 FQGNSA come from the germline V gene. Trimming cost V 3 bases and J 0 bases, with 10 bases left between them. The CDR3 nucleotides are TGTGCCAGCAGCTTGGGGGTACTTAGCACAGATACGCAGTATTTT. Translated: CASSLGVLSTDTQYF.

This clonotype was seen more than once but under ten times. This rearrangement joins TRBV6-1 to TRBJ1-2, with D unresolved. V gave up 1 base and J gave up 4 bases, with 7 bases separating them. The CDR3 length is 13 residues. From germline, CDR1 is MNHNS and CDR2 SASEGT. CDR3 nucleotides: TGTGCCAGCAGTGAAGGACTCGGCTATGGCTACACCTTC. Encoded protein: CASSEGLGYGYTF.

CDR3 sequence: CASSYSAASSYNEQFF. In nucleotides, the CDR3 is TGTGCCAGCAGTTACTCGGCGGCAAGCTCCTACAATGAGCAGTTCTTC. V usage is TRBV6-5 and J usage is TRBJ2-1; no reliable D call. V lost 0 bases and J 0 bases, leaving 9 bases between the germline ends. This CDR3 is 16 amino acids long. Germline V gene lookup returns CDR1 MNHEY and CDR2 SVGAGI.

The V and J genes are TRBV4-1 and TRBJ2-2; 7 nucleotides match TRBD2. Trimming removed 5 bases from V and 5 bases from J; junction bases left unmatched: 11. Germline lookup yields CDR1 MGHRA and CDR2 YSYEKL. The CDR3 is 16 residues long. The CDR3 here is CASSSRLAVKTGELFF. For the CDR3, the DNA is TGCGCCAGCAGCTCCCGACTAGCAGTTAAGACCGGGGAGCTGTTTTTT.

The gene calls are TRBV29-1 and TRBJ2-7; 7 nucleotides align to TRBD1. Germline V gene lookup returns CDR1 SQVTM and CDR2 ANQGSEA. The J segment lost 6 bases and the V segment lost 6 bases, leaving 8 bases of the junction unmatched. The CDR3 totals 12 residues. The CDR3 coding sequence is TGCAGCGTCAGACAGGGATCCACCGAGCAGTACTTC. It yields the protein CSVRQGSTEQYF.

The rearrangement links TRBV7-2 to TRBJ2-4, with 7 bases fitting TRBD2. With the DNA end fitting TRBJ2-7 better, the J assignment may be wrong. The CDR3 spans 13 residues. The germline gives CDR1 SGHTA, CDR2 FQGNSA. CDR3 bases: TGTGCCAGCAGCATAAGGGAGGGCTACGAGCAGTACTTC. This translates into CASSIREGYEQYF.

The V gene is TRBV28, the J gene TRBJ2-5; the D is unclear. The J call is doubtful: the DNA matches TRBJ2-7 better. CDR1 is MDHEN and CDR2 is SYDVKM in the germline V gene. The CDR3 runs to 12 residues. The chain's CDR3 is CASSLDSTEQYF. CDR3 DNA: TGTGCCAGCAGTTTAGACTCCACCGAGCAGTACTTC.

The gene calls are TRBV4-1 and TRBJ1-1; tentatively, D is TRBD1 (6 bases). Trimming took off 1 base at V and 4 bases at J, with 28 bases between the two ends. Germline CDR1 reads MGHRA; CDR2 reads YSYEKL. The CDR3 contains 20 residues. CDR3 protein: CASSQGPPPYPLIRGTEAFF. The CDR3, as DNA: TGCGCCAGCAGCCAAGGCCCACCCCCGTATCCCCTAATCAGGGGCACTGAAGCTTTCTTT.

The chain employs TRBV7-2 and TRBJ2-1; possibly TRBD2 for D (6 bases). V was pared by 5 bases and J by 7 bases, with 18 bases between. The CDR3 is 15 amino acids. Germline V gene data show CDR1 as SGHTA and CDR2 as FQGNSA. The CDR3 region has the DNA TGTGCCAGCAGCGCTACGCGAGGGGCGGGGAATGAGCAGTTCTTC. Translated: CASSATRGAGNEQFF.

The J gene is TRBJ1-1, the V gene TRBV4-1, with 10 bases lining up with TRBD1. With V trimmed by 7 bases and J by 4 bases, 6 bases remained unmatched. This CDR3 is 14 amino acids long. Germline-derived CDR1 and CDR2 are MGHRA and YSYEKL. The CDR3 DNA reads TGCGCCAGCACGGGGACAGGGGTTGTCACTGAAGCTTTCTTT. It specifies CASTGTGVVTEAFF.

The CDR3 coding sequence is TGTGCCATCAGTGAGTCCCCACAGGAGACCACCGGGGAGCTGTTTTTT. It specifies CAISESPQETTGELFF. The gene calls are TRBV10-3 and TRBJ2-2, with TRBD1 as a possible D gene (5 bases). Looked up from germline, CDR1 is ENHRY and CDR2 is SYGVKD. The V and J ends lost 0 bases and 4 bases respectively, with 12 bases between them. CDR3 length equals 16 residues.